This TCR beta chain originates from a study of identical twins. Notes on the study in general: High-abundance cord blood beta clonotypes had fewer insertions; memory repertoires showed none.

Everyone who donated was a healthy Caucasian. The table lists this clonotype with a few counts. What it recognizes is unknown. The germline gives CDR1 SGHTA, CDR2 FQGNSA. This CDR3 is 14 amino acids long. J gave up 9 bases and V 5 bases, and 9 bases lay outside the gene matches. Each CDR3 protein is one row after TCRdb ran MiXCR on the 5' RACE reads. The table has around 690,000 distinct CDR3 sequences, less than 25% seen once. These sequences were also reported in another study, on T cells expressing NK-cell markers. That investigation notes: There were four donors in whom these clonotypes also led the CD3+CD56-NKG2C+ fraction.

The receptor's source is a woman aged 18-29 years in good health. V gene TRBV7-2 combines with J gene TRBJ1-2, with TRBD1 matching over 10 bases. The sequenced material came from PBMCs. CDR3 bases: TGTGCCAGCAGCCCGGGACAGGGGATAAGGCGCTACACCTTC. It yields the protein CASSPGQGIRRYTF.